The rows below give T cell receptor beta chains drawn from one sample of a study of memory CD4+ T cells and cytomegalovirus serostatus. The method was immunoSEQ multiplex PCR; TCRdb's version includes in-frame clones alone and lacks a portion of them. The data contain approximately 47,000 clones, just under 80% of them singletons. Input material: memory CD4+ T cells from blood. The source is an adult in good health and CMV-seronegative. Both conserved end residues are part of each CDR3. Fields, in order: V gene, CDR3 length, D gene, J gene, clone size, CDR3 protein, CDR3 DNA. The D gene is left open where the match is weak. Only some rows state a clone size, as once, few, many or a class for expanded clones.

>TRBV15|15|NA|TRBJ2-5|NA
CATSRDPGGREPQYF
TGTGCCACCAGCAGAGATCCAGGGGGTCGGGAGCCCCAGTACTTC
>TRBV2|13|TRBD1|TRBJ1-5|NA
CASRTGAPQPQHF
TGTGCCAGCAGAACAGGGGCCCCTCAGCCCCAGCATTTT
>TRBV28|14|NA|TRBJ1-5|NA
CASTSASINQPQHF
TGTGCCAGCACCTCGGCCTCAATCAATCAGCCCCAGCATTTT
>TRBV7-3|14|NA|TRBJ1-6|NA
CASSLQPNNSPLHF
TGTGCCAGCAGCCTACAGCCGAATAATTCACCCCTCCACTTT
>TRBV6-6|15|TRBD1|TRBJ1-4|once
CASSNRGQGDEKLFF
TGTGCCAGCAGTAACCGGGGACAGGGGGATGAAAAACTGTTTTTT
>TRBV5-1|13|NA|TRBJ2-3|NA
CASSNPITDTQYF
TGCGCCAGCAGCAACCCTATCACAGATACGCAGTATTTT
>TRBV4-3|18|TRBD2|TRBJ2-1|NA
CASSQRPGLAGAYNEQFF
TGCGCCAGCAGCCAACGACCGGGACTAGCGGGGGCCTACAATGAGCAGTTCTTC
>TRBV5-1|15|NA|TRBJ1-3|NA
CARASEESSGNTIYF
TGCGCCAGGGCCTCGGAGGAGAGCTCTGGAAACACCATATATTTT
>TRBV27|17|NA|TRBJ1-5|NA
CASRPSPVGKGGQPQHF
TGTGCCAGCAGGCCCTCTCCCGTCGGAAAGGGGGGTCAGCCCCAGCATTTT
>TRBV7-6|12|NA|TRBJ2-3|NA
CASSRHGDTQYF
TGTGCCAGCAGCCGACATGGGGATACGCAGTATTTT
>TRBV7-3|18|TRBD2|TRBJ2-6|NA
CASSQRGLASSGANVLTF
TGTGCCAGCAGCCAAAGGGGACTAGCGAGCTCTGGGGCCAACGTCCTGACTTTC
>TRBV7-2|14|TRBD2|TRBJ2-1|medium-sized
CASSAGLGDNEQFF
TGTGCCAGCAGCGCCGGACTAGGGGACAATGAGCAGTTCTTC
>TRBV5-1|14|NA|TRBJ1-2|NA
CASTPIGGAKGYTF
TGCGCCAGCACCCCTATCGGCGGGGCTAAGGGCTACACCTTC
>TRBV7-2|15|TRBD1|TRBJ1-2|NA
CASSLGQGEGYGYTF
TGTGCCAGCAGCTTAGGTCAGGGGGAGGGCTATGGCTACACCTTC
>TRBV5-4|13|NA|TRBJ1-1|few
CVAIGVRGTEAFF
TGTGTCGCGATCGGGGTGCGAGGCACTGAAGCTTTCTTT
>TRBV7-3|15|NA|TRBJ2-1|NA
CASSLGGGANNEQFF
TGTGCCAGCAGCTTAGGTGGCGGGGCTAACAATGAGCAGTTCTTC
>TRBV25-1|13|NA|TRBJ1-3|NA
CASTKGSGNTIYF
TGTGCCAGCACTAAGGGCTCTGGAAACACCATATATTTT
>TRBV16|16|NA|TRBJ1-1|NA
CASSPPSPTGATEAFF
TGTGCCAGCAGCCCCCCGTCCCCCACGGGGGCCACTGAAGCTTTCTTT
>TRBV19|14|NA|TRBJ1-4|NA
CASSIGGIGEKLFF
TGTGCCAGTAGTATTGGAGGGATCGGTGAAAAACTGTTTTTT
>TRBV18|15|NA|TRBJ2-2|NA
CASSPWQGDTGELFF
TGTGCCAGCTCACCATGGCAGGGCGACACCGGGGAGCTGTTTTTT
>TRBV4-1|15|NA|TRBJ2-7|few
CASSQGAGAFYEQYF
TGCGCCAGCAGCCAAGGGGCAGGGGCATTCTACGAGCAGTACTTC
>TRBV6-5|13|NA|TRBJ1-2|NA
CASSAGQSYGYTF
TGTGCCAGCAGTGCGGGCCAGAGCTATGGCTACACCTTC
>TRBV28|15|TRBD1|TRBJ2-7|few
CASSSPGTASYEQYF
TGTGCCAGCAGTTCACCCGGGACAGCCTCCTACGAGCAGTACTTC
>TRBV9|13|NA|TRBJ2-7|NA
CASSVDLRGEQYF
TGTGCCAGCAGCGTAGATTTAAGGGGCGAGCAGTACTTC
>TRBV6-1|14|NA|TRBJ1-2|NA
CASTITVDNYGYTF
TGTGCCAGTACTATCACAGTAGATAACTATGGCTACACCTTC
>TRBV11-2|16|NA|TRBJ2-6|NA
CASSLDNGFGANVLTF
TGTGCCAGCAGCTTAGATAACGGATTTGGGGCCAACGTCCTGACTTTC
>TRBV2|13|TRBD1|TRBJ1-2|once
CASSSQGFYGYTF
TGTGCCAGCAGTTCACAGGGGTTCTATGGCTACACCTTC
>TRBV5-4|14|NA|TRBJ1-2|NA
CASSLRGGSYGYTF
TGTGCCAGCAGCTTGCGCGGGGGAAGCTATGGCTACACCTTC
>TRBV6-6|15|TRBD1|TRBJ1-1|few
CASSYPGGGNTEAFF
TGTGCCAGCAGTTATCCAGGGGGCGGTAACACTGAAGCTTTCTTT
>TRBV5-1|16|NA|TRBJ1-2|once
CASSLGGGIKDYGYTF
TGCGCCAGCAGCTTGGGAGGGGGAATAAAGGACTATGGCTACACCTTC
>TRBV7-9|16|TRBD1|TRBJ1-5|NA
CASKKTDRYCNQPQHF
TGTGCCAGCAAAAAAACGGACAGGTATTGCAATCAGCCCCAGCATTTT
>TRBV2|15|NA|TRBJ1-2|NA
CASSEGRGANYGYTF
TGTGCCAGCAGTGAGGGAAGGGGAGCTAACTATGGCTACACCTTC
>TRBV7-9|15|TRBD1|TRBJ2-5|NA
CASRWTGGAQETQYF
TGTGCCAGCAGGTGGACAGGGGGGGCTCAAGAGACCCAGTACTTC
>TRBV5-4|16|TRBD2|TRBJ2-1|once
CASNLRLAGGASEQFF
TGTGCCAGCAATTTAAGGCTAGCGGGGGGTGCAAGTGAGCAGTTCTTC
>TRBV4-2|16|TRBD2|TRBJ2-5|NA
CASSQDFSGGGETQYF
TGTGCCAGCAGCCAAGATTTTAGCGGGGGTGGGGAGACCCAGTACTTC
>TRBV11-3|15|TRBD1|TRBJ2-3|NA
CASSQFGQGLDTQYF
TGTGCCAGCAGCCAATTCGGACAGGGGCTGGATACGCAGTATTTT
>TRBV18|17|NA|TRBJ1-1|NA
CASSPNPVGVLNTEAFF
TGTGCCAGCTCTCCTAACCCGGTCGGGGTATTGAACACTGAAGCTTTCTTT
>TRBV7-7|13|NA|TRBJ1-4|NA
CASSSGGGEKLFF
TGTGCCAGCAGCTCTGGAGGTGGTGAAAAGCTGTTTTTT
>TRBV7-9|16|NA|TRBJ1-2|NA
CASSFTSLGSSYGYTF
TGTGCCAGCAGCTTTACCTCTCTCGGGAGCAGCTATGGCTACACCTTC
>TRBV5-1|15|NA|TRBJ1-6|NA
CASATGGAYNSPLHF
TGCGCCAGCGCGACGGGGGGGGCCTATAATTCACCCCTCCACTTT
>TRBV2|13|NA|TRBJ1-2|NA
CASSGGEVYGYTF
TGTGCCAGCAGTGGGGGGGAGGTCTATGGCTACACCTTC
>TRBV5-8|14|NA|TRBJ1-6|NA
CASSLGLKGSPLHF
TGTGCCAGCAGCTTGGGCTTAAAGGGTTCACCCCTCCACTTT